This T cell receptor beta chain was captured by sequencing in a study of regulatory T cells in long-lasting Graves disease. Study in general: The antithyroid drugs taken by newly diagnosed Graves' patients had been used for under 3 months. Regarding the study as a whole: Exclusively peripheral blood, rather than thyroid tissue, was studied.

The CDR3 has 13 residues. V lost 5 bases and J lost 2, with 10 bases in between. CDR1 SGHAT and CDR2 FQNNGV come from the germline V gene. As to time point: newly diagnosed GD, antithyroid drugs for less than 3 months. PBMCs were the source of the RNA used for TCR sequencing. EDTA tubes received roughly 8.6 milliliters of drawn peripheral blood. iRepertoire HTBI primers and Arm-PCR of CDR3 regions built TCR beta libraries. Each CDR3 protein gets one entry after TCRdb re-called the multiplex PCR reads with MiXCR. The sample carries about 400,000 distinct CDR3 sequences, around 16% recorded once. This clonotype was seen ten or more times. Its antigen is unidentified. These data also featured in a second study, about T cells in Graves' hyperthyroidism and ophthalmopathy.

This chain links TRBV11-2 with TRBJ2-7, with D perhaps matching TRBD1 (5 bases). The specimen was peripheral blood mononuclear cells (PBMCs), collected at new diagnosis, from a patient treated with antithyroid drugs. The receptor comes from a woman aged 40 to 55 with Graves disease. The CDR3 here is CASSPDITYEQYF. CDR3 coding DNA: TGTGCCAGCAGCCCGGACATTACCTACGAGCAGTACTTC.